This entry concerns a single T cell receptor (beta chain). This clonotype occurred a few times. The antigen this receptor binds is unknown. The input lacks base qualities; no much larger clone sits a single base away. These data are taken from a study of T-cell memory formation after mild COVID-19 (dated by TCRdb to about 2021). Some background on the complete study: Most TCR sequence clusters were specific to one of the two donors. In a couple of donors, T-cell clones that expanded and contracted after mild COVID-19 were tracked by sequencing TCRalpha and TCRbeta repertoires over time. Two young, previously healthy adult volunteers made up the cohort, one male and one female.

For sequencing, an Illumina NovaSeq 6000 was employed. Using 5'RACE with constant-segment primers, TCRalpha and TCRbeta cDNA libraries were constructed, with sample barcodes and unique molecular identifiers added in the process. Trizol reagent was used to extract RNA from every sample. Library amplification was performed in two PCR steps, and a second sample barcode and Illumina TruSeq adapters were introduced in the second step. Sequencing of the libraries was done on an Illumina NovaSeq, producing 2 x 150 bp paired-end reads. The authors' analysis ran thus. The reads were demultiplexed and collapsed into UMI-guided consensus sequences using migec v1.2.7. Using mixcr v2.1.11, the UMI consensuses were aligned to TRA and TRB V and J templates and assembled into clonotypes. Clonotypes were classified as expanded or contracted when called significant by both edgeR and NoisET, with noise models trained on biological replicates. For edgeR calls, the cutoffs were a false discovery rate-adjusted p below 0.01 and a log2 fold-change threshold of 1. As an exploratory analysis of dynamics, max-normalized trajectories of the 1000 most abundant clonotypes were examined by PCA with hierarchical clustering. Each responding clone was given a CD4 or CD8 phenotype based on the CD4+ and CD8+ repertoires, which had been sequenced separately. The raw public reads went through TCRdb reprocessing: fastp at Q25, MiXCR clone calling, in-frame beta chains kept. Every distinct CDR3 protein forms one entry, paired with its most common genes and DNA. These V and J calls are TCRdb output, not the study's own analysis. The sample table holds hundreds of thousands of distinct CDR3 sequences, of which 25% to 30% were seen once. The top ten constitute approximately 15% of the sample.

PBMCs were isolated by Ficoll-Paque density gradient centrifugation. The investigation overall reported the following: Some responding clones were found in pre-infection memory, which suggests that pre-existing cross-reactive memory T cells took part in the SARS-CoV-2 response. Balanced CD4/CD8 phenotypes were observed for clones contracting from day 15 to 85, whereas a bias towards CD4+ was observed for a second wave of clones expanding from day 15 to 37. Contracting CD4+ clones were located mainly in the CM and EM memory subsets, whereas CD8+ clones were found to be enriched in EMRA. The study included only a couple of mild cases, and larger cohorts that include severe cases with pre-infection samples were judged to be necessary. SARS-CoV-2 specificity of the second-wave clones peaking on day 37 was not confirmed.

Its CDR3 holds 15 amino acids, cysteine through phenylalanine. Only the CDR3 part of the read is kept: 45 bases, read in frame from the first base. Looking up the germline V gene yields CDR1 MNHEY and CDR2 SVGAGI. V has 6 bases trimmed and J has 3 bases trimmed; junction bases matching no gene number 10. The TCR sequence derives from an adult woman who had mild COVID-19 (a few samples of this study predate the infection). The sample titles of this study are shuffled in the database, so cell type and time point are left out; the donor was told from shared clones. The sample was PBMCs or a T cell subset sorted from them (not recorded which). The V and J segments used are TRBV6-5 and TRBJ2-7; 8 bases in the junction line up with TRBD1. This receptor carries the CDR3 CASSNGQGGVYEQYF. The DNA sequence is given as TGTGCCAGCAGCAACGGACAGGGTGGAGTCTACGAGCAGTACTTC.